The next 14 T cell receptor beta chains were all read from a single sample in a study of T cell repertoires in cytomegalovirus infection. These receptors' antigens are unknown. TCRdb itself ran the reads through MiXCR, one entry per CDR3 protein. The table has roughly 990,000 distinct CDR3 sequences, roughly 30% seen once. The sequences come from cultured CD8+ T cells from PBMCs, collected from culture after CMV antigen stimulation. The receptors were sampled from a human donor in good health (CMV status not recorded). Some clones in this sample may be carry-over from other donors' samples.

This sequence joins TRBV6-1 and TRBJ2-1, with no clear D. The CDR3 spans 16 residues. The V gene's germline CDR1 is MNHNS and CDR2 SASEGT. V was trimmed by 2 bases and J by 3 bases, leaving 14 bases between them. For the CDR3, the DNA is TGTGCCAGCAGTGAACTCGCGCGCGATGACTACAATGAGCAGTTCTTC. Encoded protein: CASSELARDDYNEQFF.

The V gene is TRBV5-4, the J gene TRBJ2-1; 8 bases are a match to TRBD2. Germline assignment: CDR1 SGHNT and CDR2 YYREEE (reference sequence). The CDR3 has 16 residues. Trimming removed 1 base from V and 2 bases from J; junction bases left unmatched: 5. The CDR3, as DNA: TGTGCCAGCAGCTTGAGGTCTAGCGGGCCCTACAATGAGCAGTTCTTC. Its protein product is CASSLRSSGPYNEQFF.

The chain employs TRBV7-2 and TRBJ1-1, with 7 bases aligning to TRBD1. This CDR3 spans 14 amino acids. Per the germline V gene, CDR1 is SGHTA and CDR2 is FQGNSA. The junction had 8 bases not matched to a gene; V was cut back by 5 bases and J by 5 bases. The CDR3 DNA reads as TGTGCCAGCAGCGCTACACAGGGGTGGACTGAAGCTTTCTTT. Translation gives CASSATQGWTEAFF.

V usage is TRBV20-1 and J usage is TRBJ2-2; no firm D call. In germline, CDR1 is DFQATT, CDR2 SNEGSKA (reference sequence). The CDR3 runs 12 residues. The V and J ends lost 4 bases and 3 bases respectively, with 6 bases between them. The CDR3 protein is CSANDDTGELFF. The CDR3 DNA sequence: TGCAGTGCTAATGATGACACCGGGGAGCTGTTTTTT.

This clonotype was observed a handful of times. The chain couples TRBV20-1 to TRBJ1-2; no reliable D call. V was pared by 0 bases and J by 11 bases, with 13 bases between. CDR1 is DFQATT, CDR2 SNEGSKA, per germline (reference sequence). The CDR3 is made up of 12 amino acids. DNA for the CDR3: TGCAGTGCTAGAGATATACAGCTCGAATACACCTTC. Its protein is CSARDIQLEYTF.

The rearrangement joins TRBV7-3 to TRBJ2-1; no definite D call. Deletions cut 0 bases from V and 5 bases from J, with 5 bases between. Per the germline V gene, CDR1 is SGHTA and CDR2 is FQGTGA. This CDR3 contains 13 residues. The CDR3 coding sequence is TGTGCCAGCAGCTTAACGCCCGACAATGAGCAGTTCTTC. Its protein is CASSLTPDNEQFF.

V is TRBV28 and J is TRBJ2-7; TRBD1 agrees at 8 bases. Germline-derived CDR1 and CDR2 are MDHEN and SYDVKM. The V and J ends lost 5 bases and 5 bases, in that order; junction bases with no gene match: 5. The CDR3 covers 13 residues. CDR3 DNA: TGTGCCAGCAGTCATAGGACAGGGAACGAGCAGTACGTC. Protein sequence: CASSHRTGNEQYV.

V usage is TRBV6-6 and J usage is TRBJ2-2, with 15 bases fitting TRBD2. Germline assignment: CDR1 MNHNY and CDR2 SVGAGI (reference sequence). The CDR3 totals 16 residues. V lost 6 bases, J lost 5 bases, and 4 bases stayed unmatched. Written as DNA, the CDR3 is TGTGCCAGCAGGGTCGGACTAGCGGGGGGGACCGGGGAGCTGTTTTTT. Encoded protein: CASRVGLAGGTGELFF.

The chain has TRBV19 and TRBJ1-5; D is perhaps TRBD1 (5 bases). This CDR3 has 15 residues. V lost 7 bases and J lost 2, with 15 bases in between. Germline lookup yields CDR1 LNHDA and CDR2 SQIVND (reference sequence). This CDR3 reads CASKPTGFGNQPQHF. Here the CDR3 DNA reads TGTGCCAGTAAACCAACAGGTTTTGGCAATCAGCCCCAGCATTTT.

This clonotype has more than one count but fewer than ten. The CDR3, as DNA: TGTGCCAGCAGCTCCCTAGCGGGGTCTCGGGAGACCCAGTACTTC. Encoded protein: CASSSLAGSRETQYF. V usage is TRBV7-9 and J usage is TRBJ2-5, with 9 bases matching TRBD2. The length of the CDR3 is 15 residues. Germline CDR1 SEHNR, CDR2 FQNEAQ (reference sequence). V dropped 4 bases and J dropped 5; count of bases not matched to a gene: 8.

Only a few counts were recorded for this clonotype. The rearrangement uses TRBV7-6 and TRBJ1-1, with TRBD1 matching over 7 bases. With 5 bases clipped from V and 2 bases from J, the junction kept 5 bases outside the gene matches. Germline-derived CDR1 and CDR2 are SGHVS and FNYEAQ. The CDR3 is 14 residues long. CDR3 nucleotide sequence: TGTGCCAGCAGCGTAGGGACAGATAACACTGAAGCTTTCTTT. Translating it yields CASSVGTDNTEAFF.

This clonotype was found a few times. The rearrangement uses TRBV7-2 and TRBJ1-5, with D uncertain. CDR1 SGHTA and CDR2 FQGNSA come from the germline V gene. Between the trimmed V and J ends, which lost 2 bases and 3 bases, there was a span of 11 bases. This CDR3 is 15 amino acids long. CDR3 region: CASSLYASLNQPQHF. CDR3 in DNA: TGTGCCAGCAGCTTATATGCCAGCCTCAATCAGCCCCAGCATTTT.

This clonotype showed up many times. V usage is TRBV7-8 and J usage is TRBJ1-1, with unresolved D. Germline-derived CDR1 and CDR2 are SGHVS and FQNEAQ. CDR3 length: 14 residues. Deletions cut 5 bases from V and 1 base from J, with 11 bases between. The CDR3 here is CASSPLDWNTEAFF. DNA of the CDR3: TGTGCCAGCAGCCCCCTTGACTGGAACACTGAAGCTTTCTTT.

This clonotype was counted a few times. The V gene is TRBV6-5, the J gene TRBJ2-2; tentatively, D is TRBD2 (7 bases). Trimming left V 1 base short and J 3 bases short, with 12 bases between. The germline V gene has CDR1 MNHEY and CDR2 SVGAGI. The CDR3 is 16 residues long. The CDR3 loop reads CASSYWRGQDTGELFF. CDR3 DNA sequence: TGTGCCAGCAGTTACTGGCGGGGGCAGGACACCGGGGAGCTGTTTTTT.